This paragraph covers one T cell receptor beta chain sequence. Its target is not known. This specimen belongs to a study of cytomegalovirus exposure and HLA in healthy donors. Regarding the study as a whole: With later analysis, a missense DCLRE1C variant became linked to TCR beta V- and J-gene trimming.

Germline CDR1 reads MDHEN; CDR2 reads SYDVKM. V was pared by 2 bases and J by 5 bases, with 12 bases between. The CDR3 is made up of 14 amino acids. Amplification used 60 Vbeta primers and 13 Jbeta primers. Clones were read by immunoSEQ multiplex PCR, and TCRdb kept only the in-frame ones, dropping some. The sample contains 90,000 to 140,000 clones, around 78% of which appear only once. The sequence was collected from a male donor in good health and CMV-seronegative. Sequenced input: PBMCs. V usage is TRBV28 and J usage is TRBJ1-1, with D tentatively TRBD1 (6 bases). CDR3 DNA sequence: TGTGCCAGCAGTTTACAAACTGGACAGACTGAAGCTTTCTTT. Amino acid sequence: CASSLQTGQTEAFF.